This passage covers 31 T cell receptor beta chains from one sample sequenced in a study of human CD8 memory T cell subsets. UMI-labeled 5' RACE was used, and it produced the TCR beta libraries. TCRdb reprocessed the 5' RACE reads and reports one entry per CDR3 protein, with no DNA. This sample's clone table lists approximately 9,400 distinct CDR3 sequences. Sequencing was carried out using CD8+ T cells from PBMCs. All receptors derive from a human donor in good health.

This clonotype is identified as large from frequency. V is TRBV28 and J is TRBJ2-7. The germline CDR1 and CDR2 sequences are MDHEN and SYDVKM. CDR3 size: 13 residues. The chain's CDR3 is CASSLDNSYEQYF.

The rearrangement uses TRBV9 and TRBJ2-1; no DNA is available, so the TRBD1 call from TCRdb remains unchecked. This CDR3 comprises 14 residues. Germline CDR1 is SGDLS and CDR2 is YYNGEE. The CDR3 reads CASRASGTSNEQFF.

By frequency, this clonotype is medium-sized (0.01 to 0.1%). This chain joins TRBV9 and TRBJ2-2. The V gene's germline CDR1 is SGDLS and CDR2 YYNGEE. The CDR3 is 13 amino acids. The CDR3 spells CASSVDGAGELFF. The variable domain in full, completed from reference TRBV9 and TRBJ2-2, reads DSGVTQTPKHLITATGQRVTLRCSPRSGDLSVYWYQQSLDQGLQFLIQYYNGEERAKGNILERFSAQQFPDLHSELNLSSLELGDSALYFCASSVDGAGELFFGEGSRLTVL.

This chain connects TRBV7-9 to TRBJ1-5; TCRdb proposes TRBD1, but this gene call is untestable without DNA. Germline V CDR1 and CDR2: SEHNR, FQNEAQ (reference sequence). CDR3 length: 13 amino acids. The CDR3 region is CASSLEGGQPQHF.

This clonotype is large by frequency. This chain joins TRBV30 and TRBJ2-1; TCRdb names TRBD2, which stays unverified in the absence of DNA. The CDR3 totals 13 residues. The V gene's germline CDR1 is GTSNPN and CDR2 SVGIG (reference sequence). The CDR3 sequence is CAWSTSGNNEQFF.

The genes are TRBV27 and TRBJ2-2; checking the TCRdb D call of TRBD1 is not possible without DNA. The CDR3 is made up of 16 amino acids. Germline CDR1 MNHEY, CDR2 SMNVEV (reference sequence). The CDR3: CASSRIQGALDGELFF.

The chain uses TRBV5-4 and TRBJ1-3; TCRdb calls TRBD1, which cannot be checked without DNA. There are 16 residues in the CDR3. The germline CDR1 and CDR2 sequences are SGHNT and YYREEE (reference sequence). This chain's CDR3 is CASSLGQGARGNTIYF.

The chain combines TRBV29-1 with TRBJ2-7; the TRBD1 assignment by TCRdb is unverifiable without DNA. The V gene's germline CDR1 is SQVTM and CDR2 ANQGSEA. The CDR3 covers 14 residues. The CDR3 protein is CSVQDRGDSYEQYF.

V usage is TRBV29-1 and J usage is TRBJ1-1; TCRdb reports TRBD1, a call that lacks DNA to check it against. From germline, CDR1 is SQVTM and CDR2 ANQGSEA. The CDR3 has 14 amino acids. The CDR3 spells CSVPRGGMGSEAFF.

The chain carries TRBV5-1 and TRBJ2-7. CDR3 length: 13 residues. Germline loops: CDR1 SGHRS, CDR2 YFSETQ. The CDR3 spells CASSLQGSNEQYF.

This sequence joins TRBV7-3 and TRBJ2-1; there is no DNA to check the TCRdb D call of TRBD2. Germline assignment: CDR1 SGHTA and CDR2 FQGTGA. The CDR3 totals 15 residues. The CDR3 sequence: CASSLGTSGINEQFF.

The V and J genes are TRBV4-3 and TRBJ2-1; TCRdb names TRBD1, which stays unverified in the absence of DNA. The CDR3 is 17 residues long. Germline assignment: CDR1 LGHNA and CDR2 YSLEER. CDR3: CASSLLGVGGAISEQFF.

This clonotype is deemed medium-sized by its frequency. This chain links TRBV7-2 with TRBJ2-7; TCRdb designates TRBD2, a call that cannot be tested without DNA. The CDR3 has 15 amino acids. Per the germline V gene, CDR1 is SGHTA and CDR2 is FQGNSA. The chain's CDR3 is CASSLAAGGPYEQYF.

The rearrangement links TRBV5-4 to TRBJ2-7; TCRdb's D call, TRBD1, is unchecked because there is no DNA. The CDR3 has 12 amino acids. From germline, CDR1 is SGHNT and CDR2 YYREEE (reference sequence). CDR3 protein: CASSSGAYEQYF. Looking up the rest from reference TRBV5-4 and TRBJ2-7 gives the full variable domain: ETGVTQSPTHLIKTRGQQVTLRCSSQSGHNTVSWYQQALGQGPQFIFQYYREEENGRGNFPPRFSGLQFPNYSSELNVNALELDDSALYLCASSSGAYEQYFGPGTRLTVT.

The chain recombines TRBV9 with TRBJ1-1. Germline lookup yields CDR1 SGDLS and CDR2 YYNGEE. The CDR3 has 13 residues. CDR3 sequence reads: CASSVEVGTEAFF.

This clonotype shows up as medium-sized by frequency. The gene calls are TRBV11-2 and TRBJ2-5; there is no DNA to check the TCRdb D call of TRBD2. The CDR3 totals 18 residues. The V gene's germline CDR1 is SGHAT and CDR2 FQNNGV. The CDR3 region is CASSLLTRAGRYQETQYF.

This chain links TRBV4-2 with TRBJ1-1; TCRdb designates TRBD1, a call that cannot be tested without DNA. CDR3 length: 14 residues. CDR1 and CDR2 (germline): LGHNA, YNFKEQ. The CDR3 here is CASSQDDTGVVAFF.

The rearrangement uses TRBV29-1 and TRBJ2-7. Germline CDR1 is SQVTM and CDR2 is ANQGSEA. This CDR3 is 14 amino acids long. CDR3 protein: CSVSAASFSYEQYF.

The chain carries TRBV27 and TRBJ2-5; TCRdb picks TRBD1, but there is no DNA to check that call. CDR1 is MNHEY and CDR2 is SMNVEV in the germline V gene (reference sequence). CDR3 length: 15 amino acids. The CDR3 reads CASSLGAGFQETQYF.

CDR3 protein: CAISDPGQANTEAFF. This chain links TRBV10-3 with TRBJ1-1; TCRdb names TRBD1, which stays unverified in the absence of DNA. The CDR3 runs to 15 residues. CDR1 ENHRY and CDR2 SYGVKD come from the germline V gene.

This chain joins TRBV12-3 or TRBV12-4 and TRBJ1-5; absent DNA, TCRdb's TRBD1 call cannot be checked. The length of the CDR3 is 14 residues. The CDR3 spells CASLGQEVNQPQHF.

Frequency places this clonotype as medium-sized (0.01 to 0.1%). The CDR3 sequence: CASSQEVYSWEQYF. The chain has TRBV14 and TRBJ2-7. Germline V CDR1 and CDR2: SGHDN, FVKESK. The CDR3 spans 14 residues.

The V gene is TRBV9, the J gene TRBJ2-1; TCRdb indicates TRBD2, and absent DNA this call remains unverified. The CDR3 is made up of 14 amino acids. Germline V CDR1 and CDR2: SGDLS, YYNGEE. The CDR3 sequence: CASSYSGSYREQFF.

Considering frequency, this clonotype is medium-sized. J is TRBJ2-7 and V is TRBV28; the TCRdb call, TRBD1, lacks DNA for checking. The V gene's germline CDR1 is MDHEN and CDR2 SYDVKM. This CDR3 region has 13 residues. CDR3 region: CASRQGHSYEQYF. The whole variable domain, filled in from reference TRBV28 and TRBJ2-7, reads DVKVTQSSRYLVKRTGEKVFLECVQDMDHENMFWYRQDPGLGLRLIYFSYDVKMKEKGDIPEGYSVSREKKERFSLILESASTNQTSMYLCASRQGHSYEQYFGPGTRLTVT.

This CDR3 is CASSLGASGISYEQYF. This chain links TRBV28 with TRBJ2-7; TCRdb designates TRBD2, a call that cannot be tested without DNA. CDR3 length: 16 residues. Germline-derived CDR1 and CDR2 are MDHEN and SYDVKM.

The V and J genes are TRBV21-1 and TRBJ2-3; there is no DNA to check the TCRdb D call of TRBD1. TRBV21-1 has pseudogene status. This CDR3 is built from 14 residues. The CDR3 is CASTITCGLDTQYF.

The chain joins TRBV19 to TRBJ2-1; TCRdb's D call of TRBD2 is untestable without DNA. This CDR3 spans 17 amino acids. Germline V gives CDR1 LNHDA, CDR2 SQIVND (reference sequence). The CDR3 spells CASSITWTSGRANEQFF.

CDR3 sequence: CASRPGQEPYNEQFF. The rearrangement uses TRBV2 and TRBJ2-1; TCRdb returns TRBD1, unconfirmable since there is no DNA. The CDR3 sequence is 15 residues long. CDR1 is SNHLY and CDR2 is FYNNEI in the germline V gene.

CDR3 residues: CASSPRIGANTGELFF. The chain is built from TRBV4-1 and TRBJ2-2. The CDR3 contains 16 residues. Germline CDR1 is MGHRA and CDR2 is YSYEKL.

This rearrangement joins TRBV9 to TRBJ2-1; the TCRdb call, TRBD2, lacks DNA for checking. Germline CDR1 SGDLS, CDR2 YYNGEE. The CDR3 extends over 13 amino acids. CDR3 sequence reads: CASSPGGVAEQFF. The entire variable domain, with the rest obtained from reference TRBV9 and TRBJ2-1, is as follows: DSGVTQTPKHLITATGQRVTLRCSPRSGDLSVYWYQQSLDQGLQFLIQYYNGEERAKGNILERFSAQQFPDLHSELNLSSLELGDSALYFCASSPGGVAEQFFGPGTRLTVL.

The chain is built from TRBV15 and TRBJ1-2; TCRdb calls TRBD1, which cannot be checked without DNA. In germline, CDR1 is LNHNV, CDR2 YYDKDF (reference sequence). The CDR3 sequence is 15 residues long. The CDR3 loop reads CATSLRLVDREGYTF.